One TCR beta chain is described in this entry. The sample originates from a study of cytomegalovirus exposure and HLA in healthy donors. Study as a whole: Among approximately 390 genotyped donors, approximately 80% fell in the Caucasian-associated ancestry cluster.

The study ran its PCR with 60 Vbeta and 13 Jbeta primers. Only in-frame clones appear in the TCRdb table, and some are missing; sequencing was by immunoSEQ multiplex PCR. The repertoire holds 150,000 or so clones, with around four fifths as singletons. Trimming cost V 1 base and J 6 bases; bases outside gene matches: 9. The CDR3 is 15 amino acids. CDR1 is SNHLY and CDR2 is FYNNEI in the germline V gene. The sample comprised PBMCs. The sequence came from a man aged 18 to 29 in good health and CMV-seropositive. J is TRBJ2-7 and V is TRBV2; 7 nucleotides align to TRBD1. CDR3 protein: CASSEDRGIKREQYF. The CDR3 coding sequence is TGTGCCAGCAGTGAAGACAGGGGAATTAAGCGCGAGCAGTACTTC.